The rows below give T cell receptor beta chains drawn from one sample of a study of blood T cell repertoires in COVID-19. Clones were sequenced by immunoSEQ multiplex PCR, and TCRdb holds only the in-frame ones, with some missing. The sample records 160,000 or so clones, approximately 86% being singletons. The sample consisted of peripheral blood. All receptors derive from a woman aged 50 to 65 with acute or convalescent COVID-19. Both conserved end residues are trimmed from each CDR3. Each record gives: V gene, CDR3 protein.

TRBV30,ACGTAKLGAF
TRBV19,ASRGGQGAMAEAF
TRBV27,ASSSGLAAPYEQY
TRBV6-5,ASTRGGGQPQH
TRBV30,AWSVGQLGNTIY
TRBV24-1,ATSGTLDTQY
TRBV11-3,ASRMGQVYNEQF
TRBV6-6,ASSFTGPGNTIY
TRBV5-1,ASSGPLAGGMTYNEQF
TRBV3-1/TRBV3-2,ASSQVWGLDTGELF
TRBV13,ASSTGTGNYGYT
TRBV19,ASSISYRGDRGGYT
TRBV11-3,ASSTIRGLGGAGELF
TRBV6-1,ASSEVHGSTEAF
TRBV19,ASSPTRTMSGEQF
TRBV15,ATSRGGTGGPQPQH
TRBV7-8,ASSSQRTSGIYNEQF
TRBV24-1,ATSLSKRGRSTDTQY
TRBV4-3,ASSQDIGSSNTEAF
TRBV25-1,ASPDRGAY
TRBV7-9,ASSLEPFGEQF
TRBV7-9,ASSLVTGDAEAF
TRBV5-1,ASSLEPFGLTEAF
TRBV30,AWTPGRSYNSPLH
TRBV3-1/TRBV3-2,ASSQLLLAGGGGDTQY
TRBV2,ASSRGLVLSTDTQY
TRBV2,ASSGRTGRTGELF
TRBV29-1,SVDTGTGGNTIY
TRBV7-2,ASSLPRARGDTIY
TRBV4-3,ASSQTRDSSYEQY
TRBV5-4,ASSLGRGGETQY
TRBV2,ASARETGEQY
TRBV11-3,ASTPPGVPYNEQF
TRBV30,AWSAGSNQPQH
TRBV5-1,ASSEQGLGEKLF
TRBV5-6,ASTRGGPQETQY
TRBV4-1,ASSQEQGIDGYT
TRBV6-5,ASSYSLGGQGFAF
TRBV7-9,ASSSTGGGKTQY
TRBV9,ASSAKTWSGGAVTQY
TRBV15,ATSGRSGGSPLH
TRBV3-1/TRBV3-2,ASSHSAGGSEAF
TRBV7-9,ASSLNIGEYGYT
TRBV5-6,ASSVSSGGAYEQF
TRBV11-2,ASSLGGQGIWNIQY
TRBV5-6,ASSLGSTYEQY
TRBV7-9,ASSAPGEANYGYT
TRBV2,ASGHLDGVDTQY
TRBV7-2,ASSWTSTKNIQY
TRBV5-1,ASSLVWDKPNTEAF
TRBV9,ASSTTGAGTDTQY
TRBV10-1,ASRDSMNTEAF
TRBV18,ASSPPNPGPNNEQF
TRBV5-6,ASSPWGTDIWPQH
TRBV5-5,ASSLSSDSEAF
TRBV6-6,ASSSPGQGLQGYT